This TCR beta chain was captured in a study of T cell responses to AZD1222 COVID-19 vaccine. Study-wide points: Donors were mostly white British, more females; clonal diversity possibly underestimated. Repertoire sampling was restricted to post-peak T cell response timepoints. With dominance at 160-218 and 743-854, vaccine-associated CD4 TCRs spanned spike.

About this clone: The antigen is undetermined.

CDR1 is MNHEY and CDR2 is SMNVEV in the germline V gene (reference sequence). This CDR3 is 14 amino acids long. Trimming left V 4 bases short and J 2 bases short, with 9 bases between. Assay used: immunoSEQ multiplex PCR; TCRdb lists only in-frame clones, some missing. Here the sample spans about 100,000 clones, approximately 90% being singletons. Material: peripheral blood, obtained on day 0 of AZD1222 vaccination. The rearrangement uses TRBV27 and TRBJ1-5; D is unclear. The source of this sequence is an adult in good health. CDR3 residues: CASSWGGGNQPQHF. The CDR3 DNA follows: TGTGCCAGCAGTTGGGGAGGTGGCAATCAGCCCCAGCATTTT.